This T cell receptor beta chain is drawn from a study of blood T cell repertoires in COVID-19. Study summary: T cells, B-cell-depleted T cells, or PBMCs provided the cDNA or gDNA that served as material.

Participants were aged about 18 to 95 years, lived in over 20 US areas, and enrolled virtually. This clone showed up just a few times. Per the original methods: Amplification of reference gene primers was used by the study to estimate nucleated cell counts. TCRdb's copy holds only in-frame clones and misses some; the assay was immunoSEQ multiplex PCR. Clonal size and the V and J genes are those of that table, whereas D and trimming came from the DNA. Found here are fewer than 300,000 clones, around 83% of them singletons; the top ten hold 5%. The receptor was isolated from a middle-aged man who had been exposed to COVID-19. Sequencing used PBMCs or T cells enriched from blood (not recorded which).

The CDR3 DNA sequence: TGTGCCAGTAGTTCCGAGCGGAGCCCCACAGATACGCAGTATTTT. As protein: CASSSERSPTDTQYF. The chain links TRBV19 to TRBJ2-3, with D possibly TRBD2 on 5 matching bases. The germline V and J ends were trimmed by 5 bases and 2 bases, with 14 bases remaining between them. CDR1 and CDR2 from the germline V gene are LNHDA and SQIVND (reference sequence). The CDR3 length is 15 residues. Together with reference TRBV19 and TRBJ2-3, the CDR3 gives the full variable domain: DGGITQSPKYLFRKEGQNVTLSCEQNLNHDAMYWYRQDPGQGLRLIYYSQIVNDFQKGDIAEGYSVSREKKESFPLTVTSAQKNPTAFYLCASSSERSPTDTQYFGPGTRLTVL.